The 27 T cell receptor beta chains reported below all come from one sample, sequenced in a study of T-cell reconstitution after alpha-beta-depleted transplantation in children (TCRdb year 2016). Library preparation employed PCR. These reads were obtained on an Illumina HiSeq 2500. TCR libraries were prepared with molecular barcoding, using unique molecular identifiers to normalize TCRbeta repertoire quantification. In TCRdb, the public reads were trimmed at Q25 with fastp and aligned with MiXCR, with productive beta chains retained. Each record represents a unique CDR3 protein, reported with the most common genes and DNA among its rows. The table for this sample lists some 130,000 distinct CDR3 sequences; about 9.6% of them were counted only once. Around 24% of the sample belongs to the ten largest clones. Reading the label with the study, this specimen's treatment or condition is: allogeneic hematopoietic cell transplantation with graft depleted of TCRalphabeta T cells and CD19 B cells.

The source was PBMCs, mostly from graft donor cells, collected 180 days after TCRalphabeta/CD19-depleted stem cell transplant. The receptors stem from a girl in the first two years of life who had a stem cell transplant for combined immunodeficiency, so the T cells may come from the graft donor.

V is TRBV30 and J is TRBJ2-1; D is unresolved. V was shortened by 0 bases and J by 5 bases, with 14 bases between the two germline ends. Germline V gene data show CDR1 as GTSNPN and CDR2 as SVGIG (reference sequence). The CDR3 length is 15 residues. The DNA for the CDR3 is TGTGCCTGGAGTGTACTTGCGGCCTGGGACAATGAGCAGTTCTTC. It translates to CAWSVLAAWDNEQFF.

The CDR3 protein is CSVEGGDYGYTF. CDR3 in DNA: TGCAGCGTTGAAGGTGGAGACTATGGCTACACCTTC. V usage is TRBV29-1 and J usage is TRBJ1-2; D is uncertain. The CDR3 length is 12 residues. V was shortened by 1 base and J by 3 bases, with 6 bases between the two germline ends. Germline CDR1 and CDR2: SQVTM and ANQGSEA.

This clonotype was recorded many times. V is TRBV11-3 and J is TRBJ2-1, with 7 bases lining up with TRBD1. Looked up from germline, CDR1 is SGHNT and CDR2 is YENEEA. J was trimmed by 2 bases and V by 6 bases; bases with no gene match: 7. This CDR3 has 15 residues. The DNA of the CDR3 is TGTGCCAGCAGTTTCCTCAGGGGGACCTACAATGAGCAGTTCTTC. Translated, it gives CASSFLRGTYNEQFF.

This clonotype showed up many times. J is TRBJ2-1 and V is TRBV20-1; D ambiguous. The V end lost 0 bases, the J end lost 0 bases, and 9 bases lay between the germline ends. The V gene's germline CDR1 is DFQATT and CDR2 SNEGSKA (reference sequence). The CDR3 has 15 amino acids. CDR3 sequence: CSARDPWSSYNEQFF. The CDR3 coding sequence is TGCAGTGCTAGAGATCCTTGGAGCTCCTACAATGAGCAGTTCTTC.

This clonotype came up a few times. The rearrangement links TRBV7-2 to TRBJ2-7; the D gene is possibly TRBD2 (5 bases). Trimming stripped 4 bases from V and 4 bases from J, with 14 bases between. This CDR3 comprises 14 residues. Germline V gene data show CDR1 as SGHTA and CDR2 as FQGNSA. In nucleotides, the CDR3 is TGTGCCAGCAGCTCGGGGATCCCAGGATACGAGCAGTACTTC. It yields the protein CASSSGIPGYEQYF.

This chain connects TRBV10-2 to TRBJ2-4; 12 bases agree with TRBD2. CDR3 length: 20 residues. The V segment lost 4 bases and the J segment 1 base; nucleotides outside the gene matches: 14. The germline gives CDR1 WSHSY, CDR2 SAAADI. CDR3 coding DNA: TGCGCCAGCAGTGCCCCCCTAGCGGGAGGGTTCCTTGCGGCCAAAAACATTCAGTACTTC. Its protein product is CASSAPLAGGFLAAKNIQYF.

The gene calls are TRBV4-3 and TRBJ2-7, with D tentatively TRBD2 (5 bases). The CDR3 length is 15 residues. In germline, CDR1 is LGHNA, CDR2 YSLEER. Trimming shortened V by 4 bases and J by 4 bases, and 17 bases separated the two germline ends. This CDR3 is CASSPTAGNFYEQYF. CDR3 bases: TGCGCCAGCAGCCCCACCGCCGGGAACTTTTACGAGCAGTACTTC.

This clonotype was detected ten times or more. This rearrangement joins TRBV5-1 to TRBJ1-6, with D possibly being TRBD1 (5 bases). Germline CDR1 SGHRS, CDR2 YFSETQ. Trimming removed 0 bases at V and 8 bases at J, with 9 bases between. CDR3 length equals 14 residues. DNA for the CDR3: TGCGCCAGCAGCTTGGGACAGCTAGATTCACCCCTCCACTTT. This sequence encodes CASSLGQLDSPLHF.

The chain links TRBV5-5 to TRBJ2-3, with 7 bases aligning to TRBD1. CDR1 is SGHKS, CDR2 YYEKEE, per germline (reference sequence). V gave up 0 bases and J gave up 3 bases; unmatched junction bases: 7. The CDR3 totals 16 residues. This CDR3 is CASSLGDRVVTDTQYF. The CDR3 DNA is TGTGCCAGCAGCTTGGGTGACAGGGTGGTTACAGATACGCAGTATTTT.

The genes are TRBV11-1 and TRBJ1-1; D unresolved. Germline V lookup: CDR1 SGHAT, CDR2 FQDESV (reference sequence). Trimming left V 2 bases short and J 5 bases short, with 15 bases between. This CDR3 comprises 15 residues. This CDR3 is CASSLFVRTETEAFF. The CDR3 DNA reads TGTGCCAGCAGCTTATTTGTTCGGACCGAAACTGAAGCTTTCTTT.

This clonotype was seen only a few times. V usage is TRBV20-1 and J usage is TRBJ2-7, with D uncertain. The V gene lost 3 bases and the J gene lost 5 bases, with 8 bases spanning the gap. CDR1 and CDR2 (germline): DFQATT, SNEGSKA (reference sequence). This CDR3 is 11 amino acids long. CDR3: CSASLVHEQYF. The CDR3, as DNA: TGCAGTGCTAGTCTAGTTCACGAGCAGTACTTC.

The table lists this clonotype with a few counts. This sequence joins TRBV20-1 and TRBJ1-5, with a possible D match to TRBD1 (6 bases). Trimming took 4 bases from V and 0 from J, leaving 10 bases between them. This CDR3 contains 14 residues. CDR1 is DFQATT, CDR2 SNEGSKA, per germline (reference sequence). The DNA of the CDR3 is TGCAGTGCTAAGGACAGCAATAGCAATCAGCCCCAGCATTTT. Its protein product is CSAKDSNSNQPQHF.

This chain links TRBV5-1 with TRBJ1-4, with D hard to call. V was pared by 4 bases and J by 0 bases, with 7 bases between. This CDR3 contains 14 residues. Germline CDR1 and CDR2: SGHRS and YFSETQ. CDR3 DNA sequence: TGCGCCAGCAGCGCAGATTCAACTAATGAAAAACTGTTTTTT. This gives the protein CASSADSTNEKLFF.

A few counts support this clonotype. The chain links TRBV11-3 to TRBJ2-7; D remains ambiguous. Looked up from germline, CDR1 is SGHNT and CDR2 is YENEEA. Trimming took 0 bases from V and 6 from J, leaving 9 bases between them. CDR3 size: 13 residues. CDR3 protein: CASSLDQKPEQYF. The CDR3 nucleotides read TGTGCCAGCAGCTTAGATCAAAAGCCCGAGCAGTACTTC. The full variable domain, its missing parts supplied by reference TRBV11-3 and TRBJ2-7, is EAGVVQSPRYKIIEKKQPVAFWCNPISGHNTLYWYLQNLGQGPELLIRYENEEAVDDSQLPKDRFSAERLKGVDSTLKIQPAELGDSAVYLCASSLDQKPEQYFGPGTRLTVT.

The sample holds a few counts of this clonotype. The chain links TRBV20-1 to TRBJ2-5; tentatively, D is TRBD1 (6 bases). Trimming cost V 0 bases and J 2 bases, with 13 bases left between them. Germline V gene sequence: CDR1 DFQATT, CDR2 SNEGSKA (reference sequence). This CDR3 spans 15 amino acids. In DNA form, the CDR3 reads TGCAGTGCTAGAGAGTCAGGGGCAAAACAAGAGACCCAGTACTTC. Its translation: CSARESGAKQETQYF.

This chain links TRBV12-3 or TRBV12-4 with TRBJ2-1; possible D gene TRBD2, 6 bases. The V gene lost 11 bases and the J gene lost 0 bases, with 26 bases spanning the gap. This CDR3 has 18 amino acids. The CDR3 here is CALSLAGQGRRSYNEQFF. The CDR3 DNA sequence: TGTGCCCTCAGTTTAGCTGGTCAAGGGAGGCGCTCCTACAATGAGCAGTTCTTC.

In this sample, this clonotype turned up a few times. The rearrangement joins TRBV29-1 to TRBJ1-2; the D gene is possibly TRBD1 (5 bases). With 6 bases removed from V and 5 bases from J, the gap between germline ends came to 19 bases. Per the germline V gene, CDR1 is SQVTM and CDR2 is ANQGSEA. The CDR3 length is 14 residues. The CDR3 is CSVPQGGEGYGYTF. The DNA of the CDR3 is TGCAGCGTACCTCAGGGAGGTGAGGGATATGGCTACACCTTC.

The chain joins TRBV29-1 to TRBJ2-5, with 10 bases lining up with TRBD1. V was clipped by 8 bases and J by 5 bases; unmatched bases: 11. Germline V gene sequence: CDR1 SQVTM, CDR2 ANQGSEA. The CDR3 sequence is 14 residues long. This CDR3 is CSLSGTGAEETQYF. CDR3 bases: TGCAGCTTATCGGGGACAGGGGCTGAGGAGACCCAGTACTTC.

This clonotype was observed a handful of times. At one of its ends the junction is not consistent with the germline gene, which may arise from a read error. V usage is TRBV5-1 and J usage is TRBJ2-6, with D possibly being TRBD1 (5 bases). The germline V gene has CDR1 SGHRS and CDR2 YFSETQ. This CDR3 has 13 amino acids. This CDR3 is CASSWSGANGLTF. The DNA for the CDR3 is TGCGCCAGCAGTTGGTCTGGGGCCAACGGCCTGACTTTC.

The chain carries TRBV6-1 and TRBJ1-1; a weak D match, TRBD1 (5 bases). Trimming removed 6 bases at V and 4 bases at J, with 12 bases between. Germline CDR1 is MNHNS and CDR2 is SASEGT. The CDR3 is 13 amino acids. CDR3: CASRRGGGTEAFF. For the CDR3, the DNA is TGTGCCAGCAGAAGGGGCGGTGGCACTGAAGCTTTCTTT.

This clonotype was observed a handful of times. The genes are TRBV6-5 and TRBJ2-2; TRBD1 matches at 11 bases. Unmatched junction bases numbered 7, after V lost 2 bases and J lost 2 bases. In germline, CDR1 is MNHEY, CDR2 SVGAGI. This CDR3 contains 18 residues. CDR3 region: CASSYPSGQGANTGELFF. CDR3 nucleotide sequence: TGTGCCAGCAGTTACCCCTCCGGACAGGGGGCCAACACCGGGGAGCTGTTTTTT.

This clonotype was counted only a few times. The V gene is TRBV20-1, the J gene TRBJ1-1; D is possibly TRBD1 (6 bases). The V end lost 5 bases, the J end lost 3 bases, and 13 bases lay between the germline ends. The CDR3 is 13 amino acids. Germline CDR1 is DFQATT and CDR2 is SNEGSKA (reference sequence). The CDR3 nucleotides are TGCAGTGCTTTACAGGGAGGTTACACTGAAGCTTTCTTT. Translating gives CSALQGGYTEAFF.

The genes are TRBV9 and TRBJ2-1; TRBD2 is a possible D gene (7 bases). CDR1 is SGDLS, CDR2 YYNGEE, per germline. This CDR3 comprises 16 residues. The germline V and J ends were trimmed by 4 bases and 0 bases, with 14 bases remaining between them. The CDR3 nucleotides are TGTGCCAGCAGCCTGGGGGGGGGCCACTCCTACAATGAGCAGTTCTTC. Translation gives CASSLGGGHSYNEQFF.

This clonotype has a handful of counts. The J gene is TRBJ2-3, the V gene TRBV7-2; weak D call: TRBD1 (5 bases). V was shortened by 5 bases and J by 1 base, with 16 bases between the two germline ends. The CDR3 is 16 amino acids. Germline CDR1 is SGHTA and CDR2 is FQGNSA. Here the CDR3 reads CASSVDSALGTDTQYF. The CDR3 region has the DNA TGTGCCAGCAGCGTCGACAGTGCCCTCGGCACAGATACGCAGTATTTT. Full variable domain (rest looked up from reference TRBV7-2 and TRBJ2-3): GAGVSQSPSNKVTEKGKDVELRCDPISGHTALYWYRQSLGQGLEFLIYFQGNSAPDKSGLPSDRFSAERTGGSVSTLTIQRTQQEDSAVYLCASSVDSALGTDTQYFGPGTRLTVL.

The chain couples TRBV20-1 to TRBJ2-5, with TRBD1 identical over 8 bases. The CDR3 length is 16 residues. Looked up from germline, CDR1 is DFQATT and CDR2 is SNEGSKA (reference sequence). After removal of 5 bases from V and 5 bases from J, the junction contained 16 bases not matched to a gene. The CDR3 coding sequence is TGCAGTGCTCGGCAGCCCCTAGGACAGGGTACGGAGACCCAGTACTTC. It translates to CSARQPLGQGTETQYF.

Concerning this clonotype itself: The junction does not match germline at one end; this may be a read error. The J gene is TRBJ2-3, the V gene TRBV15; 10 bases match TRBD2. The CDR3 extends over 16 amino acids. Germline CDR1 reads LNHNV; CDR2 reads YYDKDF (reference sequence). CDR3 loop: CATSRDLAGGTDTQYF. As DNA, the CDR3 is TGTGCCACCAGTAGAGACCTAGCGGGGGGCACAGATACGCAGTATTTT.

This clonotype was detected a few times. The CDR3 here is CSAMDRGNSPLHF. In DNA, the CDR3 is TGCAGTGCAATGGACAGGGGCAATTCACCCCTCCACTTT. The V call is TRBV20-1, the J call TRBJ1-6; 9 nucleotides line up with TRBD1. Germline V gene data show CDR1 as DFQATT and CDR2 as SNEGSKA (reference sequence). The junction had 4 bases not matched to a gene; V was cut back by 6 bases and J by 7 bases. This CDR3 has 13 residues.